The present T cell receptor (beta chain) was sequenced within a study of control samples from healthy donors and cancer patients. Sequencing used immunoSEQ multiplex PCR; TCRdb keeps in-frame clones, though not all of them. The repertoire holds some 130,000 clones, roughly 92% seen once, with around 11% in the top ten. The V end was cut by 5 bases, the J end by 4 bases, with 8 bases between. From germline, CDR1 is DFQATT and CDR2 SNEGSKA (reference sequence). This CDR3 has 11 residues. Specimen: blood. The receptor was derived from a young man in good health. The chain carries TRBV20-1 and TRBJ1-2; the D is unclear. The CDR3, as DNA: TGCAGTGCTCCCCTGAGCTATGGCTACACCTTC. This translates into CSAPLSYGYTF.